Following are 24 T cell receptor beta chains from one sample sequenced in a study of cytotoxic CD8 clonotypes in ibrutinib-treated CLL. Profiled with immunoSEQ multiplex PCR; TCRdb holds only in-frame clones, not every one. The repertoire holds roughly 100,000 clones, with approximately 80% as singletons. The source was PBMCs, collected after 12 months of ibrutinib treatment. The receptors stem from a human donor with chronic lymphocytic leukemia.

The chain recombines TRBV4-1 with TRBJ1-6, with D possibly matching TRBD1 (6 bases). The CDR3 sequence is 16 residues long. V lost 0 bases and J lost 9, with 15 bases in between. The germline V gene encodes CDR1 MGHRA and CDR2 YSYEKL. The CDR3 reads CASSQEEGVSISPLHF. DNA for the CDR3: TGCGCCAGCAGCCAAGAGGAGGGGGTCTCTATTTCACCCCTCCACTTT.

The rearrangement joins TRBV9 to TRBJ1-6, with 9 nucleotides matching TRBD1. Germline CDR1 and CDR2: SGDLS and YYNGEE. V trimming: 5 bases; J trimming: 0 bases; junction bases outside the gene matches: 12. The CDR3 spans 19 residues. For the CDR3, the DNA is TGTGCCAGCAGTGAGACAGGGGGTACAACTTACTCCTATAATTCACCCCTCCACTTT. As protein: CASSETGGTTYSYNSPLHF.

The chain combines TRBV2 with TRBJ2-3; tentatively, D is TRBD2 (6 bases). Germline CDR1 is SNHLY and CDR2 is FYNNEI. The V gene lost 6 bases and the J gene lost 0 bases, with 13 bases spanning the gap. The CDR3 extends over 15 amino acids. The CDR3 here is CASSPGRGSTDTQYF. The CDR3 coding sequence is TGTGCCAGCAGCCCGGGGCGGGGAAGCACAGATACGCAGTATTTT.

The chain has TRBV9 and TRBJ1-3; D remains unclear. Trimming removed 4 bases at V and 0 bases at J, with 11 bases between. The CDR3 has 15 amino acids. CDR1 is SGDLS and CDR2 is YYNGEE in the germline V gene. The CDR3 DNA is TGTGCCAGCAGCTCTCGGACGGTCTCTGGAAACACCATATATTTT. It is translated as CASSSRTVSGNTIYF.

The chain has TRBV7-2 and TRBJ1-5, with D uncertain. The CDR3 loop spans 14 amino acids. Germline CDR1 reads SGHTA; CDR2 reads FQGNSA. The germline V and J ends were trimmed by 1 base and 8 bases, with 12 bases remaining between them. CDR3 amino acids: CASSLVSGIEPQHF. The DNA of the CDR3 is TGTGCCAGCAGCTTAGTTTCAGGAATTGAGCCCCAGCATTTT.

The rearrangement links TRBV6-1 to TRBJ1-5; D unclear. The CDR3 has 13 residues. The germline CDR1 and CDR2 sequences are MNHNS and SASEGT. The V and J ends lost 7 bases and 0 bases respectively, with 7 bases between them. The CDR3: CASTGNSNQPQHF. The DNA for the CDR3 is TGTGCCAGCACCGGGAATAGCAATCAGCCCCAGCATTTT.

The chain is built from TRBV18 and TRBJ1-3; D not resolved. Deletions cut 0 bases from V and 5 bases from J, with 8 bases between. Germline V gene data show CDR1 as KGHSH and CDR2 as LQKENI. This CDR3 region has 14 residues. CDR3 coding DNA: TGTGCCAGCTCACCACCCGAGTCAAGAAACACCATATATTTT. This sequence encodes CASSPPESRNTIYF.

This sequence joins TRBV5-1 and TRBJ2-1; D unresolved. The CDR3 is made up of 14 amino acids. CDR1 and CDR2 from the germline V gene are SGHRS and YFSETQ. V was cut by 2 bases and J by 0 bases, with 6 bases left in between. This chain's CDR3 is CASSFSSSYNEQFF. The CDR3 DNA is TGCGCCAGCAGCTTCTCTAGCTCCTACAATGAGCAGTTCTTC.

The rearrangement links TRBV7-2 to TRBJ2-5; D is unresolved. Trimming removed 1 base from V and 5 bases from J, with 14 bases in between. The CDR3 length is 15 residues. Germline V gene lookup returns CDR1 SGHTA and CDR2 FQGNSA. CDR3 sequence: CASSLVGGQSETQYF. The DNA for the CDR3 is TGTGCCAGCAGCTTAGTGGGTGGGCAGAGCGAGACCCAGTACTTC.

This chain connects TRBV5-4 to TRBJ1-6; D is possibly TRBD1 (5 bases). Germline V lookup: CDR1 SGHNT, CDR2 YYREEE (reference sequence). The CDR3 contains 16 residues. The V and J ends lost 4 bases and 6 bases respectively, with 17 bases between them. The DNA of the CDR3 is TGTGCCAGCAGCCGCGTACGGGCGCAGGGTAATTCACCCCTCCACTTT. This encodes CASSRVRAQGNSPLHF.

This clone is a singleton in its sample. The chain uses TRBV9 and TRBJ2-6; D is uncertain. With 0 bases removed from V and 0 bases from J, the gap between germline ends came to 13 bases. The germline V gene has CDR1 SGDLS and CDR2 YYNGEE. The CDR3 totals 18 residues. CDR3 bases: TGTGCCAGCAGCGTAGTCAGGACGGCGAACTCTGGGGCCAACGTCCTGACTTTC. Translated, it gives CASSVVRTANSGANVLTF.

The chain carries TRBV7-9 and TRBJ1-2; D ambiguous. Germline CDR1 and CDR2: SEHNR and FQNEAQ (reference sequence). The CDR3 has 12 amino acids. The V end lost 4 bases, the J end lost 8 bases, and 11 bases lay between the germline ends. CDR3 DNA: TGTGCCAGCAGCTCGTCCCAGGACGGCTACACCTTC. It encodes CASSSSQDGYTF.

The rearrangement uses TRBV7-6 and TRBJ2-5, with D possibly TRBD1 on 8 matching bases. Trimming removed 1 base from V and 5 bases from J, with 14 bases in between. Germline V gene sequence: CDR1 SGHVS, CDR2 FNYEAQ. The CDR3 spans 15 residues. In DNA form, the CDR3 reads TGTGCCAGCAGCTTAGGCACAGGGGGGGTGGAGACCCAGTACTTC. Protein sequence: CASSLGTGGVETQYF.

This chain connects TRBV28 to TRBJ1-2; D is unclear. CDR3 length equals 16 residues. Trimming shortened V by 1 base and J by 2 bases, and 14 bases separated the two germline ends. From germline, CDR1 is MDHEN and CDR2 SYDVKM. CDR3 nucleotide sequence: TGTGCCAGCAGTTTATCGCGGTTAAGGAGCAACTATGGCTACACCTTC. Translated: CASSLSRLRSNYGYTF.

This chain links TRBV7-2 with TRBJ1-2; D possibly corresponds to TRBD1 (6 bases). This CDR3 is 13 amino acids long. The germline V gene encodes CDR1 SGHTA and CDR2 FQGNSA. The ends were cut back, 5 bases at V and 8 bases at J, with 15 bases in the middle. This chain's CDR3 is CASSDSGGRGYTF. DNA of the CDR3: TGTGCCAGCAGCGATTCCGGGGGCCGGGGCTACACCTTC.

The rearrangement links TRBV4-1 to TRBJ2-7; 9 positions agree with TRBD1. The CDR3 loop spans 16 amino acids. The germline gives CDR1 MGHRA, CDR2 YSYEKL. V lost 1 base to trimming and J lost 7 bases; unmatched junction nucleotides: 11. CDR3 DNA: TGCGCCAGCAGCCAAGTGGGACAGGGACGCTCTTCGGAGCAGTACTTC. It translates to CASSQVGQGRSSEQYF.

The chain joins TRBV11-3 to TRBJ2-3, with a possible D match to TRBD1 (6 bases). Germline V gene sequence: CDR1 SGHNT, CDR2 YENEEA. Deletions cut 0 bases from V and 4 bases from J, with 14 bases between. The CDR3 runs 16 residues. For the CDR3, the DNA is TGTGCCAGCAGCTTAGAGGGCAGGGGTGGCCCAGATACGCAGTATTTT. It yields the protein CASSLEGRGGPDTQYF.

J is TRBJ1-1 and V is TRBV7-9, with D perhaps matching TRBD1 (6 bases). The CDR3 sequence is 17 residues long. The V gene lost 5 bases and the J gene lost 4 bases, with 23 bases spanning the gap. Germline loops: CDR1 SEHNR, CDR2 FQNEAQ (reference sequence). The DNA of the CDR3 is TGTGCCAGCAGCCGCACGGGGGGCCGCGGACGGGGCACTGAAGCTTTCTTT. Translated: CASSRTGGRGRGTEAFF.

This clone appeared once. The rearrangement uses TRBV7-9 and TRBJ2-1, with no clear D. From germline, CDR1 is SEHNR and CDR2 FQNEAQ (reference sequence). The CDR3 covers 13 residues. The ends were cut back, 2 bases at V and 7 bases at J, with 9 bases in the middle. CDR3 DNA sequence: TGTGCCAGCAGCTTAAACACGCGGAATGAGCAGTTCTTC. Its protein product is CASSLNTRNEQFF.

The V and J genes are TRBV2 and TRBJ2-5; D is uncertain. The CDR3 has 15 amino acids. V was shortened by 4 bases and J by 0 bases, with 12 bases between the two germline ends. Germline CDR1 is SNHLY and CDR2 is FYNNEI. CDR3 nucleotides: TGTGCCAGCAGTGGTGGTAGCAGCTACCAAGAGACCCAGTACTTC. The encoded protein is CASSGGSSYQETQYF.

In nucleotides, the CDR3 is TGTGCCAGCAGTGAATCTATCGAGATATGGGGGCGAGGGTATGGCTACACCTTC. It yields the protein CASSESIEIWGRGYGYTF. The V call is TRBV25-1, the J call TRBJ1-2, with D possibly matching TRBD1 (6 bases). Germline V gene data show CDR1 as MGHDK and CDR2 as SYGVNS. CDR3 size: 18 residues. Trimming removed 1 base from V and 5 bases from J, with 23 bases in between.

J is TRBJ2-7 and V is TRBV29-1, with D possibly matching TRBD2 (6 bases). CDR1 SQVTM and CDR2 ANQGSEA come from the germline V gene. With 5 bases removed from V and 5 bases from J, the gap between germline ends came to 16 bases. The CDR3 extends over 13 amino acids. The CDR3, as DNA: TGCAGCGTTCAAAGGGCCCCGGGAGACGAGCAGTACTTC. Translated: CSVQRAPGDEQYF.

The CDR3 region is CARRQGGTDTQYF. The CDR3 DNA sequence: TGTGCCCGCCGACAGGGGGGCACAGATACGCAGTATTTT. J is TRBJ2-3 and V is TRBV30; 9 nucleotides agree with TRBD1. The CDR3 is made up of 13 amino acids. The J segment lost 1 base and the V segment lost 8 bases, leaving 4 bases of the junction unmatched. CDR1 GTSNPN and CDR2 SVGIG come from the germline V gene (reference sequence). The complete variable domain, with remaining parts taken from reference TRBV30 and TRBJ2-3, reads SQTIHQWPATLVQPVGSPLSLECTVEGTSNPNLYWYRQAAGRGLQLLFYSVGIGQISSEVPQNLSASRPQDRQFILSSKKLLLSDSGFYLCARRQGGTDTQYFGPGTRLTVL.

CDR3 protein: CAWRDFSSGNTIYF. In DNA, the CDR3 is TGTGCCTGGAGGGACTTCAGCTCTGGAAACACCATATATTTT. The V gene is TRBV30, the J gene TRBJ1-3, with D unresolved. Per the germline V gene, CDR1 is GTSNPN and CDR2 is SVGIG (reference sequence). With 3 bases removed from V and 0 bases from J, the gap between germline ends came to 9 bases. CDR3 length: 14 residues.